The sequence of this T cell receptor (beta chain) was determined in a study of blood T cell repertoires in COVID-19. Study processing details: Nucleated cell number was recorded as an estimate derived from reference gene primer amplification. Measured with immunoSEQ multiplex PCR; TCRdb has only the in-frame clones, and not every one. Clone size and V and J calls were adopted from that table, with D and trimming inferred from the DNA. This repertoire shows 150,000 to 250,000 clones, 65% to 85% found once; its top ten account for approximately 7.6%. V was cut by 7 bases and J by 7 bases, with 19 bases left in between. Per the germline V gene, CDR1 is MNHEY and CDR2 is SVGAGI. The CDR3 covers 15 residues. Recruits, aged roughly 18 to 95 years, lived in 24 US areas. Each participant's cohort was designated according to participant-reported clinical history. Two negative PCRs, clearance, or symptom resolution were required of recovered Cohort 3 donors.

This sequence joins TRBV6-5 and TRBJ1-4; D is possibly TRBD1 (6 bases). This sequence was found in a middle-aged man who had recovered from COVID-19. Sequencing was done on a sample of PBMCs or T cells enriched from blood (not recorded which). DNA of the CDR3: TGTGCCAGCATGAGGGCGACAGGCATAGGTGAAAAACTGTTTTTT. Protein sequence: CASMRATGIGEKLFF.